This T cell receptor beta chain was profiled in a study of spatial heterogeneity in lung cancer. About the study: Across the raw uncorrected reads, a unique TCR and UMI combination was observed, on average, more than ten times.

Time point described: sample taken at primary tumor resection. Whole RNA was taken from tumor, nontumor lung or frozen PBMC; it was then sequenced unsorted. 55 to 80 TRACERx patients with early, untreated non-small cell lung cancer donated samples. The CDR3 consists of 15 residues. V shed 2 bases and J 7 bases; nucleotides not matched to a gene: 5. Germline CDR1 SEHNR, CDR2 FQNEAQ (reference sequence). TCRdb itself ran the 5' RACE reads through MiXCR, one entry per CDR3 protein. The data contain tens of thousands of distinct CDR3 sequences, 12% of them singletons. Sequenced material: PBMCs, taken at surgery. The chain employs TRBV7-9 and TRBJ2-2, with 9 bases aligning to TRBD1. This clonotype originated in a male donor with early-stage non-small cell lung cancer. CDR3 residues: CASSLLGQGVGELFF. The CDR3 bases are TGTGCCAGCAGCTTATTGGGACAGGGAGTCGGGGAGCTGTTTTTT.